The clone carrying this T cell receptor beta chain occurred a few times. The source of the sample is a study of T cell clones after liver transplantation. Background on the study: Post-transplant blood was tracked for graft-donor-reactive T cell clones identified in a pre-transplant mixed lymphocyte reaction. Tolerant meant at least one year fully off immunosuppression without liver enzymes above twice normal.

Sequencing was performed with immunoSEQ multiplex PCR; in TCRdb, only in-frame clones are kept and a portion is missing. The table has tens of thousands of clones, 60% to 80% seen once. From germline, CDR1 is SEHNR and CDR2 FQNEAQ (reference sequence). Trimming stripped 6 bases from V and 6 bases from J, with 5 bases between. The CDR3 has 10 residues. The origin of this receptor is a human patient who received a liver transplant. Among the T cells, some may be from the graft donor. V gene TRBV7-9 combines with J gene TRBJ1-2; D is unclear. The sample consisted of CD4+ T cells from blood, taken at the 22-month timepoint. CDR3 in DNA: TGTGCCAGCAGGGGGAATGGCTACACCTTC. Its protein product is CASRGNGYTF.